Below, 13 T cell receptor beta chains from the same sample are listed, as sequenced in a study of blood T cell repertoires in COVID-19. Assay used: immunoSEQ multiplex PCR; TCRdb lists only in-frame clones, some missing. The repertoire holds 160,000 or so clones, with roughly nine tenths as singletons. The sequencing input was peripheral blood. The receptor set was obtained from a woman between 40 and 55 years old with acute or convalescent COVID-19.

V and J are TRBV5-4 and TRBJ2-4, with 7 bases matching TRBD2. The germline V gene has CDR1 SGHNT and CDR2 YYREEE (reference sequence). This CDR3 spans 15 amino acids. V was clipped by 1 base and J by 9 bases; unmatched bases: 10. CDR3 sequence (DNA): TGTGCCAGCAGCTTGAAGACTAGCTCGATCCCCATTCAGTACTTC. Protein sequence: CASSLKTSSIPIQYF.

The chain joins TRBV5-6 to TRBJ2-5; the D gene is possibly TRBD1 (5 bases). The V gene's germline CDR1 is SGHDT and CDR2 YYEEEE. Trimming cost V 4 bases and J 5 bases, with 12 bases left between them. The CDR3 extends over 13 amino acids. CDR3 DNA: TGTGCCAGCAGCCCAGGGATTTTGGAGACCCAGTACTTC. This translates into CASSPGILETQYF.

This chain connects TRBV10-1 to TRBJ2-3; 10 positions agree with TRBD2. This CDR3 contains 17 residues. V lost 0 bases to trimming and J lost 6 bases; unmatched junction nucleotides: 9. The germline gives CDR1 WNHNN, CDR2 SYGVQD (reference sequence). The CDR3 nucleotides are TGCGCCAGCAGTGAGTCGACCCAGCGGGGGGGCTTCGATACGCAGTATTTT. This sequence encodes CASSESTQRGGFDTQYF.

The chain has TRBV30 and TRBJ1-1, with D maybe TRBD1 (6 bases). Germline assignment: CDR1 GTSNPN and CDR2 SVGIG (reference sequence). The CDR3 runs 12 residues. With 2 bases removed from V and 6 bases from J, the gap between germline ends came to 10 bases. Here the CDR3 reads CAWSTGFSEAFF. CDR3 DNA: TGTGCCTGGAGTACAGGGTTTTCTGAAGCTTTCTTT. The variable domain in full, completed from reference TRBV30 and TRBJ1-1, reads SQTIHQWPATLVQPVGSPLSLECTVEGTSNPNLYWYRQAAGRGLQLLFYSVGIGQISSEVPQNLSASRPQDRQFILSSKKLLLSDSGFYLCAWSTGFSEAFFGQGTRLTVV.

This chain connects TRBV11-3 to TRBJ1-3; D remains ambiguous. V gave up 3 bases and J gave up 4 bases, with 10 bases separating them. The CDR3 loop spans 14 amino acids. Germline V gene sequence: CDR1 SGHNT, CDR2 YENEEA. This chain's CDR3 is CASSFAGKGNTIYF. The DNA of the CDR3 is TGTGCCAGCAGCTTTGCGGGGAAAGGAAACACCATATATTTT.

This rearrangement joins TRBV6-1 to TRBJ2-3, with TRBD1 as a possible D gene (5 bases). The CDR3 is 14 residues long. With 1 base removed from V and 6 bases from J, the gap between germline ends came to 11 bases. Germline CDR1 MNHNS, CDR2 SASEGT. Here the CDR3 reads CASSEGGALDTQYF. The CDR3 coding sequence is TGTGCCAGCAGTGAAGGGGGCGCGTTGGATACGCAGTATTTT.

V and J are TRBV24-1 and TRBJ2-3, with a weak D call TRBD2 (6 bases). The germline V and J ends were trimmed by 6 bases and 5 bases, with 20 bases remaining between them. In germline, CDR1 is KGHDR, CDR2 SFDVKD. This CDR3 comprises 16 residues. CDR3: CATSPTGVPGVDTQYF. The DNA of the CDR3 is TGTGCCACCAGTCCAACGGGGGTCCCGGGGGTAGATACGCAGTATTTT.

The rearrangement links TRBV4-2 to TRBJ1-2, with D uncertain. Between the trimmed V and J ends, which lost 0 bases and 3 bases, there was a span of 8 bases. The CDR3 is 14 amino acids. CDR1 and CDR2 (germline): LGHNA, YNFKEQ. The CDR3 spells CASSQDRRYYGYTF. DNA of the CDR3: TGTGCCAGCAGCCAAGATCGGAGATACTATGGCTACACCTTC.

The rearrangement links TRBV5-1 to TRBJ2-2, with TRBD1 as a possible D gene (5 bases). Trimming shortened V by 6 bases and J by 7 bases, and 7 bases separated the two germline ends. There are 11 residues in the CDR3. Germline V gene data show CDR1 as SGHRS and CDR2 as YFSETQ. In nucleotides, the CDR3 is TGCGCCAGCAAGGGGAACGGGGAGCTGTTTTTT. Translating gives CASKGNGELFF.

This chain uses TRBV10-3 with TRBJ2-4, with D possibly being TRBD2 (5 bases). The CDR3 sequence is 15 residues long. The V gene lost 2 bases and the J gene lost 1 base, with 9 bases spanning the gap. Germline V gives CDR1 ENHRY, CDR2 SYGVKD. Written as DNA, the CDR3 is TGTGCCATCAGTGAGGGGGAGTCGGCCAAAAACATTCAGTACTTC. This codes for CAISEGESAKNIQYF.

V and J are TRBV6-5 and TRBJ1-1, with 9 bases matching TRBD1. Trimming took 5 bases from V and 3 from J; bases not matched to a gene: 7. Per the germline V gene, CDR1 is MNHEY and CDR2 is SVGAGI. The CDR3 contains 15 residues. CDR3 protein: CASSPDRGYDTEAFF. The CDR3 DNA reads TGTGCCAGCAGTCCAGACAGGGGGTACGACACTGAAGCTTTCTTT.

The CDR3 DNA is TGTGCCAGCTCACCCCAGACAGGGAACGGTGATACGCAGTATTTT. Encoded protein: CASSPQTGNGDTQYF. The chain couples TRBV18 to TRBJ2-3; 7 positions match TRBD1. V shed 3 bases, J shed 6 bases, and the junction held 9 bases outside the gene matches. CDR3 length equals 15 residues. Germline V gives CDR1 KGHSH, CDR2 LQKENI.

The chain is built from TRBV2 and TRBJ2-7; tentatively, D is TRBD1 (6 bases). CDR1 SNHLY and CDR2 FYNNEI come from the germline V gene. CDR3 length: 14 residues. Between the trimmed V and J ends, which lost 6 bases and 3 bases, there was a span of 15 bases. The DNA for the CDR3 is TGTGCCAGCAGACAGGGTCTTTACATCTACGAGCAGTACTTC. It specifies CASRQGLYIYEQYF.